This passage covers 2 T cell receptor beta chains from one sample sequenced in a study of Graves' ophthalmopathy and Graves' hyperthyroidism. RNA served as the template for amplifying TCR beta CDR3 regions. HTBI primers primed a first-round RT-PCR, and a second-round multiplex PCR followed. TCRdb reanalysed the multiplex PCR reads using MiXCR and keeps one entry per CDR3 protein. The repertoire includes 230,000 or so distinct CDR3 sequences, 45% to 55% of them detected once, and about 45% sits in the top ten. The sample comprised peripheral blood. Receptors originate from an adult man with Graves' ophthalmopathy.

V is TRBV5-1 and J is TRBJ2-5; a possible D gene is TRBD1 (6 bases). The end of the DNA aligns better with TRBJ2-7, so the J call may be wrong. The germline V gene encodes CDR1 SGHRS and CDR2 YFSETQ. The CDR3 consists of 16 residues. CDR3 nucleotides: TGCGCCAGCAGCCATAGTTTGGCTCAGGGGACCTACGAGCAGTACTTC. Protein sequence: CASSHSLAQGTYEQYF.

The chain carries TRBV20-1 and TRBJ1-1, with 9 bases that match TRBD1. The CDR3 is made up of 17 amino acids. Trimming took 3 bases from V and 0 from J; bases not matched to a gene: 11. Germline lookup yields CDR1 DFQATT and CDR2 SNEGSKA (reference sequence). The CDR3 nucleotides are TGCAGTGCTAGCGGGGGGACAGGGTTAGGCATGAACACTGAAGCTTTCTTT. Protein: CSASGGTGLGMNTEAFF.